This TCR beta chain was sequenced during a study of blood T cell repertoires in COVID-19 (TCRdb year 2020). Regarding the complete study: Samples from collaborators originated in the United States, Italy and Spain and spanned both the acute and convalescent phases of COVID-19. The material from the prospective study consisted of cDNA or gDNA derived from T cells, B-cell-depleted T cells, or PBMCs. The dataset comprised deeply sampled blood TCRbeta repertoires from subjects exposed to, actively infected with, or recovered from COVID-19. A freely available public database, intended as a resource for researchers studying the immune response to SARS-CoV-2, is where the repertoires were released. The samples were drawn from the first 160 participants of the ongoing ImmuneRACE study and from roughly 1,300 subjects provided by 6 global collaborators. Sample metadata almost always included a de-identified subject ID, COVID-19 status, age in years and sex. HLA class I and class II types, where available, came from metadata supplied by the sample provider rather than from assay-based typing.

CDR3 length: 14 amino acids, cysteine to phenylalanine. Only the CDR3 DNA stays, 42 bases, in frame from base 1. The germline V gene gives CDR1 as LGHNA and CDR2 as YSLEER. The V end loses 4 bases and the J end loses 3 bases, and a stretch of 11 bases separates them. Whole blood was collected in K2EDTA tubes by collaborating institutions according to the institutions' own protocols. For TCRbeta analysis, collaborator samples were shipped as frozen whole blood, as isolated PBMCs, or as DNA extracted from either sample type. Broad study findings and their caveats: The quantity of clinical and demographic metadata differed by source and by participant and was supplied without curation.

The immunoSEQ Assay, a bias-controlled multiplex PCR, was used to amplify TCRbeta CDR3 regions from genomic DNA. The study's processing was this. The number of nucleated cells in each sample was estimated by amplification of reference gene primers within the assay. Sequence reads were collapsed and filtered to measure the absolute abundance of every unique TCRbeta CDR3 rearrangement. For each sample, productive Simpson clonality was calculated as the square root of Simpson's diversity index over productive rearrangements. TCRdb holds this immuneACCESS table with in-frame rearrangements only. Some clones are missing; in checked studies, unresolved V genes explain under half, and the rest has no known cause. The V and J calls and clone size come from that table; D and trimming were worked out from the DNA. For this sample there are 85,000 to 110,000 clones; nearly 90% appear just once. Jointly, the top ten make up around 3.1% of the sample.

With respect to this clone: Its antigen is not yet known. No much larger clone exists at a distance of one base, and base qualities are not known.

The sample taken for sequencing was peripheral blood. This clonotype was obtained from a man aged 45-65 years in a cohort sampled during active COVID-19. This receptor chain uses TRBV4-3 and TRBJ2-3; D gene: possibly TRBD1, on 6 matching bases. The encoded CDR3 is CASSPGHPTDTQYF. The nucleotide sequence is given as TGCGCCAGCAGCCCGGGACATCCGACAGATACGCAGTATTTT.